These 30 T cell receptor beta chains share one sample of origin, sequenced in a study of cytomegalovirus exposure and HLA in healthy donors. The PCR employed 60 Vbeta primers together with 13 Jbeta primers. Profiling relied on immunoSEQ multiplex PCR, and the TCRdb table lists in-frame clones only, not all of them. Of 200,000 to 250,000 clones listed, approximately 81% were seen once; the top ten hold approximately 2.9%. Sequencing was carried out using PBMCs. These receptors originate from a man under 40 in good health and CMV-seronegative.

V and J are TRBV28 and TRBJ1-5; 8 nucleotides agree with TRBD1. Trimming took 6 bases from V and 5 from J; bases not matched to a gene: 3. Germline V CDR1 and CDR2: MDHEN, SYDVKM. The CDR3 is 13 residues long. This CDR3 reads CASRLTGDQPQHF. The CDR3 DNA reads TGTGCCAGCAGGTTGACAGGGGATCAGCCCCAGCATTTT. Filled out from reference TRBV28 and TRBJ1-5, the complete variable domain reads DVKVTQSSRYLVKRTGEKVFLECVQDMDHENMFWYRQDPGLGLRLIYFSYDVKMKEKGDIPEGYSVSREKKERFSLILESASTNQTSMYLCASRLTGDQPQHFGDGTRLSIL.

This chain links TRBV6-5 with TRBJ2-1; a weak D match, TRBD2 (7 bases). This CDR3 contains 15 residues. The germline V gene encodes CDR1 MNHEY and CDR2 SVGAGI. V was clipped by 6 bases and J by 0 bases, with 12 bases between them. CDR3 residues: CASSRRGASYNEQFF. In DNA form, the CDR3 reads TGTGCCAGCAGCCGTCGGGGGGCCTCCTACAATGAGCAGTTCTTC.

The CDR3 nucleotides read TGTGCCATCAGTGAGTCGTCCTTCCAAAGACTGAACACCGGGGAGCTGTTTTTT. Encoded protein: CAISESSFQRLNTGELFF. The chain couples TRBV10-3 to TRBJ2-2; D not certain. This CDR3 is built from 18 residues. The ends were cut back, 0 bases at V and 1 base at J, with 15 bases in the middle. CDR1 ENHRY and CDR2 SYGVKD come from the germline V gene.

This chain links TRBV7-9 with TRBJ1-6, with a tentative D call TRBD1 (6 bases). The germline gives CDR1 SEHNR, CDR2 FQNEAQ (reference sequence). V was shortened by 5 bases and J by 9 bases, with 14 bases between the two germline ends. This CDR3 region has 14 residues. CDR3 nucleotide sequence: TGTGCCAGCAGCGAGATCACAGGGACTTCACCCCTCCACTTT. Amino acid sequence: CASSEITGTSPLHF.

This chain connects TRBV28 to TRBJ1-1; 9 nucleotides align to TRBD1. The CDR3 has 15 amino acids. The V segment lost 6 bases and the J segment 5 bases; nucleotides outside the gene matches: 10. From germline, CDR1 is MDHEN and CDR2 SYDVKM. The CDR3 loop reads CASRPSTGGKTEAFF. CDR3 in DNA: TGTGCCAGCAGGCCCTCGACAGGGGGAAAGACTGAAGCTTTCTTT.

The chain links TRBV14 to TRBJ1-4; possible D gene TRBD1, 5 bases. Germline lookup yields CDR1 SGHDN and CDR2 FVKESK. V was clipped by 2 bases and J by 10 bases, with 17 bases between them. This CDR3 spans 15 amino acids. CDR3 sequence (DNA): TGTGCCAGCAGCCAAACCCAGCGGGGCTTGGGAAAACTGTTTTTT. It codes for CASSQTQRGLGKLFF.

V usage is TRBV5-6 and J usage is TRBJ1-6; D is possibly TRBD1 (5 bases). Germline V lookup: CDR1 SGHDT, CDR2 YYEEEE. The CDR3 is 17 amino acids. The V and J ends lost 0 bases and 0 bases respectively, with 10 bases between them. Written as DNA, the CDR3 is TGTGCCAGCAGCTTGGATGGGGCGGTCTCCTATAATTCACCCCTCCACTTT. Its translation: CASSLDGAVSYNSPLHF.

The chain employs TRBV27 and TRBJ2-7; D is possibly TRBD1 (6 bases). This CDR3 spans 13 amino acids. Trimming removed 6 bases from V and 3 bases from J, with 12 bases in between. Germline values: CDR1 MNHEY, CDR2 SMNVEV (reference sequence). The DNA for the CDR3 is TGTGCCAGCAGAAAGACAGGACGCTACGAGCAGTACTTC. Its protein is CASRKTGRYEQYF.

This chain joins TRBV7-8 and TRBJ1-2, with D perhaps matching TRBD1 (6 bases). Germline V gene lookup returns CDR1 SGHVS and CDR2 FQNEAQ. The CDR3 covers 15 residues. V lost 1 base to trimming and J lost 8 bases, with 17 bases between them. CDR3: CASSLVQGKMGGYTF. CDR3 nucleotide sequence: TGTGCCAGCAGCTTAGTTCAGGGGAAAATGGGAGGCTACACCTTC.

The DNA of the CDR3 is TGTGCCACCAGCAGAGACCCGACAGTTTTCGGGGAGCTGTTTTTT. Its translation is CATSRDPTVFGELFF. V and J are TRBV15 and TRBJ2-2, with D maybe TRBD1 (5 bases). V shed 0 bases and J shed 7 bases, with 12 bases lying between them. Germline CDR1 reads LNHNV; CDR2 reads YYDKDF (reference sequence). The CDR3 is made up of 15 amino acids.

As for this clone: One end of the junction varies from germline; a read error may be responsible. Other DNA sequences in the same sample also yield this CDR3. The chain uses TRBV7-6 and TRBJ1-6; no clear D gene. CDR1 is SGHVS and CDR2 is FNYEAQ in the germline V gene. The CDR3 loop spans 13 amino acids. The DNA for the CDR3 is TGTGCCAGCAGCTCGACGGGGAATTCACCTCTCCACTTT. This encodes CASSSTGNSPLHF.

This clone was counted between two and nine times. The CDR3: CASSPSFSYGYTF. The CDR3 nucleotides read TGTGCCAGTAGTCCCTCTTTCTCCTATGGCTACACCTTC. The chain recombines TRBV19 with TRBJ1-2; no clear D. Trimming took 5 bases from V and 4 from J, leaving 11 bases between them. This CDR3 has 13 residues. Germline lookup yields CDR1 LNHDA and CDR2 SQIVND (reference sequence).

The rearrangement joins TRBV7-2 to TRBJ2-7; 8 bases map to TRBD1. V shed 3 bases and J 6 bases; nucleotides not matched to a gene: 10. CDR1 and CDR2 from the germline V gene are SGHTA and FQGNSA. This CDR3 region has 15 residues. In DNA, the CDR3 is TGTGCCAGCAGCTTCCTAGGACAGGGAGGTGGCGAGCAGTACTTC. This translates into CASSFLGQGGGEQYF.

The V gene is TRBV28, the J gene TRBJ1-5; 10 bases line up with TRBD1. The junction had 6 bases not matched to a gene; V was cut back by 8 bases and J by 5 bases. Germline CDR1 MDHEN, CDR2 SYDVKM. This CDR3 region has 14 residues. Here the CDR3 DNA reads TGTGCCAGCGGGGGACAGGGGTGGTATCAGCCCCAGCATTTT. This encodes CASGGQGWYQPQHF. The variable domain in full, with the rest retrieved from reference TRBV28 and TRBJ1-5, is DVKVTQSSRYLVKRTGEKVFLECVQDMDHENMFWYRQDPGLGLRLIYFSYDVKMKEKGDIPEGYSVSREKKERFSLILESASTNQTSMYLCASGGQGWYQPQHFGDGTRLSIL.

Notes on this clone: The same CDR3 also results from other DNA sequences found in this sample. The rearrangement links TRBV7-8 to TRBJ1-6, with 12 bases that match TRBD1. V trimming: 5 bases; J trimming: 10 bases; junction bases outside the gene matches: 12. Germline CDR1 and CDR2: SGHVS and FQNEAQ. The CDR3 has 17 residues. CDR3 nucleotides: TGTGCCAGCAGCCCCGGGACAGGGGGCTTCGGACCCTCACCCCTCCACTTT. This translates into CASSPGTGGFGPSPLHF.

This clone showed up just a few times. Written as DNA, the CDR3 is TGTGCCAGCTCACAGCACGAGAACACTGAAGCTTTCTTT. Its translation: CASSQHENTEAFF. The chain recombines TRBV18 with TRBJ1-1; no clear D. The CDR3 runs 13 residues. Germline values: CDR1 KGHSH, CDR2 LQKENI. With 4 bases removed from V and 1 base from J, the gap between germline ends came to 7 bases.

This clone came up a few times. This chain links TRBV4-3 with TRBJ2-7; D may be TRBD2 (5 bases). V was pared by 0 bases and J by 0 bases, with 12 bases between. The CDR3 loop spans 16 amino acids. In germline, CDR1 is LGHNA, CDR2 YSLEER. The DNA for the CDR3 is TGCGCCAGCAGCCAAGAAAGGACTGGATACTCCTACGAGCAGTACTTC. Encoded protein: CASSQERTGYSYEQYF.

The chain uses TRBV4-1 and TRBJ2-3; D is possibly TRBD1 (5 bases). CDR3 length equals 17 residues. V lost 0 bases, J lost 7 bases, and 20 bases lay in between. The germline CDR1 and CDR2 sequences are MGHRA and YSYEKL. CDR3 DNA: TGCGCCAGCAGCCAAGATATGGGGCTGCCCTACGTAAATACGCAGTATTTT. Protein product: CASSQDMGLPYVNTQYF.

The J gene is TRBJ2-6, the V gene TRBV5-1; 11 bases agree with TRBD1. The CDR3 sequence is 19 residues long. V lost 4 bases, J lost 4 bases, and 13 bases stayed unmatched. Germline values: CDR1 SGHRS, CDR2 YFSETQ. This chain's CDR3 is CASSPLPGTGGAGANVLTF. CDR3 coding DNA: TGCGCCAGCAGCCCCCTCCCCGGGACAGGGGGTGCCGGGGCCAACGTCCTGACTTTC. Combining the CDR3 with reference TRBV5-1 and TRBJ2-6 gives the whole variable domain KAGVTQTPRYLIKTRGQQVTLSCSPISGHRSVSWYQQTPGQGLQFLFEYFSETQRNKGNFPGRFSGRQFSNSRSEMNVSTLELGDSALYLCASSPLPGTGGAGANVLTFGAGSRLTVL.

The chain couples TRBV18 to TRBJ2-2; 11 bases align to TRBD2. This CDR3 has 16 amino acids. With V trimmed by 2 bases and J by 6 bases, 5 bases remained unmatched. In germline, CDR1 is KGHSH, CDR2 LQKENI. The CDR3: CASSPDGTSGSGELFF. The DNA for the CDR3 is TGTGCCAGCTCACCAGACGGGACTAGCGGTTCCGGGGAGCTGTTTTTT. The whole variable domain, filled in from reference TRBV18 and TRBJ2-2, reads NAGVMQNPRHLVRRRGQEARLRCSPMKGHSHVYWYRQLPEEGLKFMVYLQKENIIDESGMPKERFSAEFPKEGPSILRIQQVVRGDSAAYFCASSPDGTSGSGELFFGEGSRLTVL.

The V and J genes are TRBV18 and TRBJ2-3; D remains unclear. The V gene's germline CDR1 is KGHSH and CDR2 LQKENI. V gave up 4 bases and J gave up 5 bases, with 10 bases separating them. The CDR3 spans 13 residues. The CDR3 DNA is TGTGCCAGCTCACAACTGACGGGAGATACGCAGTATTTT. It specifies CASSQLTGDTQYF.

The sample holds one count of this clone. The rearrangement links TRBV28 to TRBJ1-5; TRBD1 agrees at 7 bases. The V segment lost 3 bases and the J segment 0 bases; nucleotides outside the gene matches: 8. The CDR3 is made up of 17 amino acids. CDR1 and CDR2 from the germline V gene are MDHEN and SYDVKM. DNA of the CDR3: TGTGCCAGCAGTTTGATCGGGACAGAATATAGCAATCAGCCCCAGCATTTT. This translates into CASSLIGTEYSNQPQHF.

The gene calls are TRBV28 and TRBJ2-3, with TRBD2 matching 8 bases. The CDR3 contains 14 residues. V was pared by 5 bases and J by 3 bases, with 4 bases of the junction left unmatched. From germline, CDR1 is MDHEN and CDR2 SYDVKM. CDR3 in amino acids: CASSPGGVTDTQYF. CDR3 DNA: TGTGCCAGCAGTCCGGGGGGGGTTACAGATACGCAGTATTTT.

The chain combines TRBV2 with TRBJ2-7, with 9 nucleotides matching TRBD1. With V trimmed by 5 bases and J by 5 bases, 7 bases remained unmatched. This CDR3 region has 14 residues. The V gene's germline CDR1 is SNHLY and CDR2 FYNNEI. CDR3 region: CASSYGTGWNEQYF. Written as DNA, the CDR3 is TGTGCCAGCAGTTATGGGACAGGGTGGAACGAGCAGTACTTC.

The chain combines TRBV28 with TRBJ2-7; perhaps TRBD2 as D (6 bases). The CDR3 has 16 residues. V lost 5 bases, J lost 1 base, and 18 bases lay in between. Germline assignment: CDR1 MDHEN and CDR2 SYDVKM. In DNA form, the CDR3 reads TGTGCCAGCAGTCCACGCCGGGACTCGAGTTCCTACGAGCAGTACTTC. It yields the protein CASSPRRDSSSYEQYF.

The V call is TRBV5-1, the J call TRBJ1-1, with 7 bases identical to TRBD1. The CDR3 sequence is 17 residues long. J was trimmed by 1 base and V by 0 bases; bases with no gene match: 9. Germline V gene sequence: CDR1 SGHRS, CDR2 YFSETQ. CDR3 protein: CASSLAAIRQGNTEAFF. CDR3 in DNA: TGCGCCAGCAGCTTGGCCGCCATTAGACAGGGGAACACTGAAGCTTTCTTT. Drawing the rest from reference TRBV5-1 and TRBJ1-1, the complete variable domain is KAGVTQTPRYLIKTRGQQVTLSCSPISGHRSVSWYQQTPGQGLQFLFEYFSETQRNKGNFPGRFSGRQFSNSRSEMNVSTLELGDSALYLCASSLAAIRQGNTEAFFGQGTRLTVV.

V and J are TRBV2 and TRBJ2-7, with 7 bases aligning to TRBD2. The CDR3 totals 12 residues. V dropped 5 bases and J dropped 4; count of bases not matched to a gene: 2. Germline loops: CDR1 SNHLY, CDR2 FYNNEI. The CDR3 DNA reads as TGTGCCAGCAGTCGGGGGGTTTACGAGCAGTACTTC. Protein: CASSRGVYEQYF.

The V and J genes are TRBV9 and TRBJ2-1; 10 positions agree with TRBD2. CDR1 and CDR2 (germline): SGDLS, YYNGEE. This CDR3 spans 16 amino acids. The trim removed 4 bases at V and 4 bases at J, leaving 8 bases unmatched. The CDR3 DNA follows: TGTGCCAGCAGCTCGTCGAGCGGGGGGGCTTACAATGAGCAGTTCTTC. As protein: CASSSSSGGAYNEQFF.

V gene TRBV28 combines with J gene TRBJ1-1; the D gene is possibly TRBD1 (6 bases). The V end was cut by 7 bases, the J end by 5 bases, with 11 bases between. The CDR3 is 12 residues long. Germline V gene data show CDR1 as MDHEN and CDR2 as SYDVKM. CDR3 sequence reads: CASTGVETEAFF. CDR3 coding DNA: TGTGCCAGCACAGGGGTGGAGACTGAAGCTTTCTTT. The complete variable domain, with remaining parts taken from reference TRBV28 and TRBJ1-1, reads DVKVTQSSRYLVKRTGEKVFLECVQDMDHENMFWYRQDPGLGLRLIYFSYDVKMKEKGDIPEGYSVSREKKERFSLILESASTNQTSMYLCASTGVETEAFFGQGTRLTVV.

The rearrangement uses TRBV2 and TRBJ1-1; 10 nucleotides align to TRBD1. Trimming at V came to 9 bases and at J to 5 bases, leaving 3 bases not matched to a gene. The CDR3 loop spans 12 amino acids. The germline V gene encodes CDR1 SNHLY and CDR2 FYNNEI. The chain's CDR3 is CARGTGETEAFF. The DNA for the CDR3 is TGTGCCAGGGGGACAGGGGAGACTGAAGCTTTCTTT.